The 21 T cell receptor beta chains below were found in one sample sequenced in a study of T cells in localized non-small cell lung cancer. The repertoire was sequenced with immunoSEQ multiplex PCR; TCRdb's copy has only in-frame clones and lacks some. The table has 35,000 to 50,000 clones, 91% seen once. Sequences were derived from PBMCs, sampled before any cancer treatment. The origin of the receptors is a woman aged 35 to 75 with stage II lung adenocarcinoma.

The rearrangement links TRBV7-6 to TRBJ2-2, with unresolved D. The CDR3 totals 13 residues. Trimming took 10 bases from V and 0 from J, leaving 9 bases between them. Germline V CDR1 and CDR2: SGHVS, FNYEAQ. CDR3 sequence reads: CAIKKPNTGELFF. As DNA, the CDR3 is TGTGCCATTAAAAAGCCGAACACCGGGGAGCTGTTTTTT.

This chain links TRBV9 with TRBJ2-3; D is possibly TRBD2 (5 bases). In germline, CDR1 is SGDLS, CDR2 YYNGEE. The CDR3 spans 12 residues. Trimming took 5 bases from V and 6 from J, leaving 10 bases between them. CDR3 amino acids: CASRDSSDTQYF. The CDR3 coding sequence is TGTGCCAGCAGGGACTCGAGCGATACGCAGTATTTT.

Remarks on this clone: The sample holds other DNA sequences that translate to the same CDR3. V gene TRBV7-6 combines with J gene TRBJ1-6, with TRBD1 as a possible D gene (6 bases). Germline assignment: CDR1 SGHVS and CDR2 FNYEAQ. CDR3 size: 16 residues. Between the trimmed V and J ends, which lost 4 bases and 7 bases, there was a span of 17 bases. DNA for the CDR3: TGTGCCAGCAGCTCGGGAACAGGGCCCCGAAATTCACCCCTCCACTTT. This translates into CASSSGTGPRNSPLHF.

As DNA, the CDR3 is TGTGCCAGCAGTGACAGCGGGGGGGCATCCTACAATGAGCAGTTCTTC. As protein: CASSDSGGASYNEQFF. V usage is TRBV6-1 and J usage is TRBJ2-1; 10 bases match TRBD2. Trimming at V came to 3 bases and at J to 1 base, leaving 3 bases not matched to a gene. CDR3 length equals 16 residues. CDR1 is MNHNS, CDR2 SASEGT, per germline.

The genes are TRBV28 and TRBJ1-6, with TRBD1 as a possible D gene (5 bases). The V end was cut by 3 bases, the J end by 8 bases, with 14 bases between. The CDR3 is 15 residues long. The germline V gene has CDR1 MDHEN and CDR2 SYDVKM. CDR3 DNA sequence: TGTGCCAGCAGTTTGACAGTTCCCGGTCATTCACCCCTCCACTTT. This gives the protein CASSLTVPGHSPLHF.

The chain carries TRBV6-6 and TRBJ2-2; D gene uncertain. CDR3 length: 15 residues. The V gene lost 8 bases and the J gene lost 0 bases, with 13 bases spanning the gap. Germline CDR1 reads MNHNY; CDR2 reads SVGAGI (reference sequence). The CDR3 region is CASSQRFANTGELFF. The DNA for the CDR3 is TGTGCCAGCTCCCAAAGGTTCGCGAACACCGGGGAGCTGTTTTTT.

This rearrangement joins TRBV19 to TRBJ1-1; no clear D gene. CDR1 LNHDA and CDR2 SQIVND come from the germline V gene (reference sequence). V lost 4 bases and J lost 0, with 9 bases in between. The CDR3 is made up of 14 amino acids. CDR3 in amino acids: CASSNQVMNTEAFF. The CDR3 nucleotides are TGTGCCAGTAGTAATCAAGTCATGAACACTGAAGCTTTCTTT.

V gene TRBV28 combines with J gene TRBJ1-4; 10 bases agree with TRBD1. The germline gives CDR1 MDHEN, CDR2 SYDVKM. The V and J ends lost 5 bases and 3 bases, in that order; junction bases with no gene match: 0. The CDR3 runs 14 residues. The CDR3 reads CASSGTGANEKLFF. The CDR3 coding sequence is TGTGCCAGCAGTGGGACAGGGGCTAATGAAAAACTGTTTTTT.

This CDR3 is CASSLGGELTYEQYF. CDR3 nucleotides: TGTGCCAGCAGCTTAGGGGGGGAGCTTACCTACGAGCAGTACTTC. The chain employs TRBV13 and TRBJ2-7, with D perhaps assigned TRBD1 or TRBD2 (5 bases each). Germline V gene sequence: CDR1 PRHDT, CDR2 FYEKMQ (reference sequence). The CDR3 loop spans 15 amino acids. V lost 0 bases and J lost 2, with 11 bases in between. The entire variable domain, with the rest obtained from reference TRBV13 and TRBJ2-7, is as follows: AAGVIQSPRHLIKEKRETATLKCYPIPRHDTVYWYQQGPGQDPQFLISFYEKMQSDKGSIPDRFSAQQFSDYHSELNMSSLELGDSALYFCASSLGGELTYEQYFGPGTRLTVT.

V is TRBV6-1 and J is TRBJ2-3, with 7 positions matching TRBD1. The V gene's germline CDR1 is MNHNS and CDR2 SASEGT. The CDR3 extends over 15 amino acids. Losses at the gene ends were 3 bases for V and 1 base for J; bases not matched to a gene: 4. The CDR3 coding sequence is TGTGCCAGCAGTGAGTGGACAGGCGGCACAGATACGCAGTATTTT. It specifies CASSEWTGGTDTQYF.

The V gene is TRBV28, the J gene TRBJ1-5; TRBD1 aligns across 9 bases. The length of the CDR3 is 16 residues. Unmatched junction bases numbered 8, after V lost 8 bases and J lost 0 bases. CDR1 is MDHEN, CDR2 SYDVKM, per germline. The CDR3 sequence is CASDGTGTTSNQPQHF. Written as DNA, the CDR3 is TGTGCCAGCGACGGGACAGGGACAACTAGCAATCAGCCCCAGCATTTT.

CDR3 coding DNA: TGTGCCAGCAGCGGTTACGTGGGGGCCCCAGATACGCAGTATTTT. Residues: CASSGYVGAPDTQYF. The gene calls are TRBV9 and TRBJ2-3; D perhaps matches TRBD1 (6 bases). Deletions cut 3 bases from V and 4 bases from J, with 15 bases between. CDR3 size: 15 residues. CDR1 and CDR2 from the germline V gene are SGDLS and YYNGEE.

V gene TRBV25-1 combines with J gene TRBJ2-3, with D possibly matching TRBD1 (6 bases). The CDR3 runs 16 residues. Germline V CDR1 and CDR2: MGHDK, SYGVNS. V lost 1 base to trimming and J lost 0 bases, with 11 bases between them. The DNA of the CDR3 is TGTGCCAGCAGTGAATTAGGGGGATCTAGCACAGATACGCAGTATTTT. This codes for CASSELGGSSTDTQYF.

The gene calls are TRBV4-1 and TRBJ1-2, with D unresolved. This CDR3 has 14 residues. Trimming left V 2 bases short and J 8 bases short, with 15 bases between. Germline CDR1 reads MGHRA; CDR2 reads YSYEKL. The CDR3 sequence is CASSQQTGVGGYTF. CDR3 nucleotide sequence: TGCGCCAGCAGCCAACAGACTGGGGTTGGAGGCTACACCTTC.

For the CDR3, the DNA is TGTGCCAGCTCACCGGACAGGGGAGGTGGCCCTAATCAGCCCCAGCATTTT. This encodes CASSPDRGGGPNQPQHF. This chain uses TRBV18 with TRBJ1-5; 9 bases are shared with TRBD1. The CDR3 has 17 residues. Losses at the gene ends were 3 bases for V and 4 bases for J; bases not matched to a gene: 10. Germline V gene data show CDR1 as KGHSH and CDR2 as LQKENI.

V is TRBV27 and J is TRBJ2-3; TRBD2 matches at 10 bases. V shed 0 bases and J 1 base; nucleotides not matched to a gene: 1. Germline CDR1 and CDR2: MNHEY and SMNVEV (reference sequence). The CDR3 has 16 residues. The CDR3 DNA is TGTGCCAGCAGTTTATCCGGGACTAGCGGCACAGATACGCAGTATTTT. The encoded protein is CASSLSGTSGTDTQYF.

V is TRBV5-1 and J is TRBJ1-1; D is perhaps TRBD1 (6 bases). This CDR3 region has 15 residues. Trimming left V 1 base short and J 4 bases short, with 14 bases between. CDR1 is SGHRS and CDR2 is YFSETQ in the germline V gene. CDR3: CASSLFAGAATEAFF. As DNA, the CDR3 is TGCGCCAGCAGCTTGTTTGCAGGGGCGGCCACTGAAGCTTTCTTT.

V usage is TRBV9 and J usage is TRBJ2-3; perhaps TRBD2 as D (6 bases). The CDR3 has 17 residues. Germline V CDR1 and CDR2: SGDLS, YYNGEE. V lost 3 bases to trimming and J lost 2 bases, with 19 bases between them. The CDR3 DNA follows: TGTGCCAGCAGCGCGGCCCCTAGCGCATACCTCACAGATACGCAGTATTTT. As protein: CASSAAPSAYLTDTQYF.

The V gene is TRBV5-1, the J gene TRBJ2-3; 7 nucleotides agree with TRBD1. The V gene's germline CDR1 is SGHRS and CDR2 YFSETQ. The CDR3 length is 14 residues. Losses at the gene ends were 5 bases for V and 5 bases for J; bases not matched to a gene: 8. The CDR3 DNA reads as TGCGCCAGCAGATCGGGAACAGGGGAAGATACGCAGTATTTT. It specifies CASRSGTGEDTQYF.

V gene TRBV15 combines with J gene TRBJ2-7; D not resolved. The ends were cut back, 0 bases at V and 0 bases at J, with 6 bases in the middle. CDR1 LNHNV and CDR2 YYDKDF come from the germline V gene (reference sequence). The CDR3 runs to 14 residues. The CDR3 nucleotides are TGTGCCACCAGCAGAGATGCGGCCTCCTACGAGCAGTACTTC. Residues: CATSRDAASYEQYF.

This clone was seen once. This chain connects TRBV7-7 to TRBJ2-5, with 14 positions matching TRBD2. The CDR3 has 15 amino acids. In germline, CDR1 is SSHAT, CDR2 FNYEAQ (reference sequence). V gave up 5 bases and J gave up 5 bases; unmatched junction bases: 4. The CDR3 sequence: CASSPGLAGVETQYF. The CDR3 DNA is TGTGCCAGCAGCCCGGGACTAGCGGGAGTGGAGACCCAGTACTTC.